This T cell receptor (beta chain) was profiled in a study of shared clonotypes between healthy human individuals. In this sample, this clone turned up a few times. TCRdb's table, derived via immunoSEQ multiplex PCR, lists solely in-frame clones and lacks some. The data contain about 460,000 clones, approximately 71% of them singletons. The CDR3 sequence is 15 residues long. In germline, CDR1 is SGHKS, CDR2 YYEKEE (reference sequence). The V gene lost 1 base and the J gene lost 2 bases, with 10 bases spanning the gap. This receptor was taken from a woman between 40 and 50 years old in good health. Some clones in this sample may be carry-over from other donors' samples. The specimen was PBMCs. This chain joins TRBV5-5 and TRBJ2-1, with D uncertain. CDR3 sequence reads: CASSLRQATYNEQFF. The CDR3 DNA reads as TGTGCCAGCAGCTTGAGGCAAGCCACCTACAATGAGCAGTTCTTC.